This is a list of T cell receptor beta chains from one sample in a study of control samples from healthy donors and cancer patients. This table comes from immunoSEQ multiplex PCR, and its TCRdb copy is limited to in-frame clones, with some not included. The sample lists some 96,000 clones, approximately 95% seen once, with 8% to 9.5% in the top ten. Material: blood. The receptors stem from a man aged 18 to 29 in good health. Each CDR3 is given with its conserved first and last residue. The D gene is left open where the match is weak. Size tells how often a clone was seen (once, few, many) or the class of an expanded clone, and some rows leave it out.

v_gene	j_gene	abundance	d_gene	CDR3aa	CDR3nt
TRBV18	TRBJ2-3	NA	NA	CASSPTSADTQYF	TGTGCCAGCTCACCGACTAGTGCAGATACGCAGTATTTT
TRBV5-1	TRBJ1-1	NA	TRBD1	CASSRGQMNTEAFF	TGCGCCAGCAGCAGGGGACAGATGAACACTGAAGCTTTCTTT
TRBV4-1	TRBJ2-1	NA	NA	CASSQETSLDEQFF	TGCGCCAGCAGCCAAGAGACTAGTCTGGATGAGCAGTTCTTC
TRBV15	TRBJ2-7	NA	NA	CATSRDPRSYEQYF	TGTGCCACCAGCAGAGATCCAAGATCCTACGAGCAGTACTTC
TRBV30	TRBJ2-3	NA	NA	CAWRRDTDTQYF	TGTGCCTGGAGGCGAGACACGGATACGCAGTATTTT
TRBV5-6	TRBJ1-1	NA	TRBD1	CASSFRDRNTEAFF	TGTGCCAGCAGCTTCCGGGACAGGAACACTGAAGCTTTCTTT
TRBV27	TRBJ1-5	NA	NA	CASSPGYNQPQHF	TGTGCCAGCAGTCCAGGATACAATCAGCCCCAGCATTTT
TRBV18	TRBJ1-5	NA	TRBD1	CASSPDRQGQAQPQHF	TGTGCCAGCTCACCCGATAGACAGGGGCAGGCTCAGCCCCAGCATTTT
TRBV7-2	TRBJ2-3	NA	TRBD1	CASSTGGTDTQYF	TGTGCCAGCAGCACAGGGGGCACAGATACGCAGTATTTT
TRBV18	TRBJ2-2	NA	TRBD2	CASSPRGRLNTGELFF	TGTGCCAGCTCACCACGCGGGAGACTGAACACCGGGGAGCTGTTTTTT
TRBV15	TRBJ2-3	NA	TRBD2	CATSIYPPLAGVSDTQYF	TGTGCCACCAGCATTTATCCCCCACTAGCGGGAGTCTCAGATACGCAGTATTTT
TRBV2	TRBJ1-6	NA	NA	CASREGWGAESPLHF	TGTGCCAGCAGGGAAGGCTGGGGGGCTGAATCACCCCTCCACTTT
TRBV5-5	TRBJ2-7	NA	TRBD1	CASSPTVWDSYEQYF	TGTGCCAGCAGCCCGACAGTTTGGGACAGCTACGAGCAGTACTTC
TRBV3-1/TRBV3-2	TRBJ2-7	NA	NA	CASSQVVGGEEQYF	TGTGCCAGCAGCCAAGTGGTTGGGGGCGAGGAGCAGTACTTC
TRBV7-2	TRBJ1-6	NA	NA	CASSLVGSPLHF	TGTGCCAGCAGCTTAGTTGGCTCACCCCTCCACTTT
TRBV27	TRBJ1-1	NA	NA	CASSLSANTEAFF	TGTGCCAGCAGTTTATCAGCGAACACTGAAGCTTTCTTT
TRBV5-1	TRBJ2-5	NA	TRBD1	CASRLDRTEETQYF	TGCGCCAGCAGACTGGACAGGACCGAAGAGACCCAGTACTTC
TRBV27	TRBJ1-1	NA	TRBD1	CASSFVGQGGTEAFF	TGTGCCAGCAGTTTCGTCGGACAGGGAGGCACTGAAGCTTTCTTT
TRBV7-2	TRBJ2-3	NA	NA	CASSSLTGSQYF	TGTGCCAGCAGCTCCTTGACTGGGTCGCAGTATTTT
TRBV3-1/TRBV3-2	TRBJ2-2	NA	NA	CASSQELAVTGELFF	TGTGCCAGCAGCCAAGAATTAGCGGTCACCGGGGAGCTGTTTTTT
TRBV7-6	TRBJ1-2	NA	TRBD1	CASSLESGQGPLSNYGYTF	TGTGCCAGCAGCTTAGAGTCGGGACAGGGGCCCTTATCTAACTATGGCTACACCTTC
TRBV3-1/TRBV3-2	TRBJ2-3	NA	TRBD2	CASSHRTSGGADTQYF	TGTGCCAGCAGCCACCGGACTAGCGGGGGGGCGGATACGCAGTATTTT
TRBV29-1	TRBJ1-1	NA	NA	CSVNRADTEAFF	TGCAGCGTGAACAGGGCGGACACTGAAGCTTTCTTT
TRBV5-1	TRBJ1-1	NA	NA	CASSVGAGGGFSTEAFF	TGCGCCAGCAGCGTAGGAGCAGGAGGGGGTTTTTCCACTGAAGCTTTCTTT
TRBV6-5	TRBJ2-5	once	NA	CASSDLAGTQYF	TGTGCCAGCAGCGACCTGGCGGGGACCCAGTACTTC
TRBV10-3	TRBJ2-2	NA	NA	CAISVRGAITGELFF	TGTGCCATCAGTGTGCGAGGGGCGATAACCGGGGAGCTGTTTTTT
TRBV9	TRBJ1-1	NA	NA	CASSVGVGLNTEAFF	TGTGCCAGCAGCGTAGGGGTCGGTTTGAACACTGAAGCTTTCTTT